This T cell receptor beta chain was captured by sequencing in a study of cytomegalovirus exposure and HLA in healthy donors. For this clone: No antigen is known for it.

The PCR ran on 60 Vbeta and 13 Jbeta primers. Repertoires were generated with immunoSEQ multiplex PCR, while TCRdb's copy carries only in-frame clones and drops some. The sample shows under 90,000 clones, roughly 74% of them seen only once. The V and J ends lost 2 bases and 2 bases respectively, with 9 bases between them. Germline assignment: CDR1 MNHEY and CDR2 SVGAGI. The CDR3 extends over 14 amino acids. Study results and limitations: Presence/absence comparisons presumed near-even sequencing depth among donors.

The sequence came from a man aged 35 to 55 in good health and CMV-seronegative. The chain joins TRBV6-5 to TRBJ1-1; TRBD1 might be the D (5 bases). Specimen: PBMCs. The chain's CDR3 is CASSYGGSNTEAFF. The CDR3 DNA reads as TGTGCCAGCAGTTACGGGGGGAGCAACACTGAAGCTTTCTTT.